These T cell receptor beta chains were read from a single sample in a study of T-cell memory formation after mild COVID-19. TCRdb re-called the 5' RACE reads with MiXCR, one entry per CDR3 protein. The data contain 92,000 or so distinct CDR3 sequences, 13% of them singletons. Sequencing was performed on PBMCs or a T cell subset sorted from them (not recorded which). Receptors were obtained from an adult woman who had mild COVID-19 (a few samples of this study predate the infection). Cell type and time point are not known. Both conserved end residues are part of each CDR3. D genes are given only for firm matches. Not every row has a clone size; where given, it reads once, few, many or a size class.

>TRBJ2-1|TRBD2|-|TRBV5-5
TGTGCCAGCAGCTTTACTAGCGGCGTTTACAATGAGCAGTTCTTC
CASSFTSGVYNEQFF
>TRBJ2-7|TRBD2|-|TRBV4-1
TGCGCCAGCAGCCAGCCCGGGACTAGCGGCAGCGAGCAGTACTTC
CASSQPGTSGSEQYF
>TRBJ2-1|TRBD2|once|TRBV11-2
TGTGCCAGCAGCTTTCGGGGGGGGCCCAACTACAATGAGCAGTTCTTC
CASSFRGGPNYNEQFF
>TRBJ2-5|-|many|TRBV5-5
TGTGCCAGCAGCCCCCCGGGGACGGAGACCCAGTACTTC
CASSPPGTETQYF
>TRBJ1-2|TRBD1|-|TRBV7-8
TGTGCCAGCAGCTTAGGGACAGGGGAAGAGGGCTACACCTTC
CASSLGTGEEGYTF
>TRBJ2-1|-|-|TRBV20-1
TGCAGTGCTTTAGACAGGGCCGAGCGGGATGAGCAGTTCTTC
CSALDRAERDEQFF
>TRBJ2-1|-|many|TRBV4-3
TGCGCCAGCAGCCAACGATGGCAATACAATGAGCAGTTCTTC
CASSQRWQYNEQFF
>TRBJ2-3|TRBD1|few|TRBV20-1
TGCAGTGCTAACCACCTGACAGGGGGTGGGACAGATACGCAGTATTTT
CSANHLTGGGTDTQYF
>TRBJ2-1|TRBD2|-|TRBV11-3
TGTGCCAGCAGCGGAAGCGGGGGGGCATACAATGAGCAGTTCTTC
CASSGSGGAYNEQFF
>TRBJ2-7|-|few|TRBV5-1
TGCGCCAGCAGCTTGGCCGACGGGAGCTACGAGCAGTACTTC
CASSLADGSYEQYF
>TRBJ2-7|-|few|TRBV4-3
TGCGCCAGCAGCCAAGCTTGGACAGCTAACTACGAGCAGTACTTC
CASSQAWTANYEQYF
>TRBJ2-1|TRBD2|few|TRBV4-1
TGCGCCAGCAGGGCAACTAGCGGGAGCAAGGATGAGCAGTTCTTC
CASRATSGSKDEQFF
>TRBJ1-4|-|few|TRBV7-9
TGTGCCAGCAGCTTCTTACCGGGACGGGCGGAAAAACTGTTTTTT
CASSFLPGRAEKLFF
>TRBJ2-3|TRBD2|many|TRBV20-1
TGCAGTGCTAGAGATGGTACTAGCGACGTGGCAGATACGCAGTATTTT
CSARDGTSDVADTQYF
>TRBJ1-2|-|few|TRBV12-3/TRBV12-4
TGTGCCAGCTGGGCAGGGGTGCTTGGCTACACCTTC
CASWAGVLGYTF
>TRBJ2-1|TRBD1|few|TRBV5-1
TGCGCCAGCTCGACCGGGACAGGGGGTCTGGATGAGCAGTTCTTC
CASSTGTGGLDEQFF
>TRBJ2-3|TRBD2|-|TRBV4-3
TGCGCCAGCAGCCCAGGGACTAGCGCAGATACGCAGTATTTT
CASSPGTSADTQYF
>TRBJ2-1|-|few|TRBV24-1
TGTGCCACCAGCTATACCAATGAGCAGTTCTTC
CATSYTNEQFF
>TRBJ2-3|TRBD2|many|TRBV7-9
TGTGCCAGCAGCTTAGCGACTAGCGGGAGTGTGGCAGATACGCAGTATTTT
CASSLATSGSVADTQYF
>TRBJ2-7|TRBD1|-|TRBV5-5
TGTGCCAGCAGCTTGAGTAGAACAGGGGGGTCCTACGAGCAGTACTTC
CASSLSRTGGSYEQYF
>TRBJ2-5|-|-|TRBV6-2/TRBV6-3
TGTGCCAGCAGTCGGAGGGTAGGGGGAGAGACCCAGTACTTC
CASSRRVGGETQYF
>TRBJ2-7|-|-|TRBV9
TGTGCCAGCAGCGTAGACAGCGTCTACGAGCAGTACTTC
CASSVDSVYEQYF
>TRBJ2-2|TRBD2|many|TRBV19
TGTGCCAGTTTTTCCACGGGAGGTACCGGGGAGCTGTTTTTT
CASFSTGGTGELFF
>TRBJ1-1|TRBD1|few|TRBV10-3
TGTGCCATCACCGGGACAGTGAACACTGAAGCTTTCTTT
CAITGTVNTEAFF
>TRBJ2-5|-|few|TRBV7-7
TGTGCCAGCAGCTTAGCTCCAGGGTTAGAGACCCAGTACTTC
CASSLAPGLETQYF
>TRBJ2-2|TRBD1|-|TRBV2
TGTGCCAGCAGCCTATCATCCGGGACAGGGGTCATCACCGGGGAGCTGATTTTT
CASSLSSGTGVITGELIF
>TRBJ2-1|TRBD2|few|TRBV12-3/TRBV12-4
TGTGCCAGCAGTAGACTAGCGGGGGACAATGAGCAGTTCTTC
CASSRLAGDNEQFF
>TRBJ2-7|TRBD1|-|TRBV24-1
TGTGCCACCAGTGCCCCGGACAGGGAAGGGACCTACGAGCAGTACTTC
CATSAPDREGTYEQYF
>TRBJ2-7|-|few|TRBV10-2
TGCGCCAGCAGGGACGGAGGTATTTCCTACGAGCAGTACTTC
CASRDGGISYEQYF
>TRBJ2-3|-|many|TRBV7-2
TGTGCCAGCAGCTTACTAGTGGATACGCAGTATTTT
CASSLLVDTQYF
>TRBJ2-3|-|-|TRBV4-1
TGCGCCAGCAGCCCGGCCCCGGGCACAGATACGCAGTATTTT
CASSPAPGTDTQYF
>TRBJ2-5|TRBD2|few|TRBV12-3/TRBV12-4
TGTGCCAGCAGCTTAGCGGGAGGAGGGGAGACCCAGTACTTC
CASSLAGGGETQYF
>TRBJ1-1|-|-|TRBV7-9
TGTGCCAGCAGCTTGGGACATATGAACACTGAAGCTTTCTTT
CASSLGHMNTEAFF
>TRBJ2-1|TRBD1|few|TRBV4-1
TGCGCCAGCAGCCCGGGACAGGGGAACAATGAGCAGTTCTTC
CASSPGQGNNEQFF
>TRBJ1-2|-|-|TRBV5-6
TGTGCCAGCAGGACAGAGGCCTATGGCTACACCTTC
CASRTEAYGYTF
>TRBJ2-6|-|many|TRBV12-3/TRBV12-4
TGTGCCAGCAGTGGAGGTACCGGGGCCAACGTCCTGACTTTC
CASSGGTGANVLTF
>TRBJ2-4|-|-|TRBV9
TGTGCCAGCAGCGTAGGAACAGGGTCACTAGCCAAAAACATTCAGTACTTC
CASSVGTGSLAKNIQYF
>TRBJ1-2|TRBD1|-|TRBV11-3
TGTGCCAGCAGCTCCCGACCGGGACAGGGAGACTATGGCTACACCTTC
CASSSRPGQGDYGYTF
>TRBJ2-1|-|few|TRBV25-1
TGTGCCACCGGCAATGAGCAGTTCTTC
CATGNEQFF
>TRBJ2-3|TRBD1|-|TRBV12-5
TGTGCTAGTGGTCAGGGGGGCACAGATACGCAGTATTTT
CASGQGGTDTQYF
>TRBJ2-2|-|-|TRBV29-1
TGCAGCGTTGGTGGGGCCGGCACCGGGGAGCTGTTTTTT
CSVGGAGTGELFF
>TRBJ2-1|-|-|TRBV3-1
TGTGCCAGCAGCCCTCGCGAAAAGGAGCAGTTCTTC
CASSPREKEQFF
>TRBJ2-3|TRBD2|many|TRBV6-5
TGTGCCAGCAGTCCTACTAGCGGGAGGGAATACACAGATACGCAGTATTTT
CASSPTSGREYTDTQYF
>TRBJ2-4|-|few|TRBV3-1
TGTGCCAGCAGCCAAGACCAATCCCCCGGGCCAAACATTCAGTACTTC
CASSQDQSPGPNIQYF
>TRBJ2-1|-|-|TRBV5-4
TGTGCCAGCAGCCCCGGGGACGGCTACAATGAGCAGTTCTTC
CASSPGDGYNEQFF
>TRBJ1-1|TRBD1|-|TRBV19
TGTGCCAGTAGCCATGGGACAGGCACTGAAGCTTTCTTT
CASSHGTGTEAFF
>TRBJ1-2|-|-|TRBV6-6
TGTGCCAGCAGTTATGGAGGATCTTACTATGGCTACACCTTC
CASSYGGSYYGYTF
>TRBJ1-1|TRBD1|-|TRBV19
TGTGCCAGTAGTATTGATTCGACAGGGGGCCGCGGAGCTTTCTTT
CASSIDSTGGRGAFF